These T cell receptor beta chains were read from a single sample in a study of blood T cell repertoires in COVID-19. The protocol was immunoSEQ multiplex PCR, while the TCRdb copy is restricted to in-frame clones and leaves out a portion. The sample holds some 220,000 clones, roughly 80% seen once. Sequencing was done on a sample of peripheral blood. The receptor set was obtained from a woman aged 80 or older with active or convalescent COVID-19. The CDR3 runs from the conserved cysteine through the conserved F or W. A D gene is named only where the DNA matches it firmly. The size field is filled for only some rows; it gives once, few, many or a size class.

D,J,length,size,V,DNA,CDR3
.,TRBJ1-3,17,.,TRBV15,TGTGCCACCAGCAGAGTCCACGGTGGAGACTCTGGAAACACCATATATTTT,CATSRVHGGDSGNTIYF
TRBD2,TRBJ2-1,12,.,TRBV12-3/TRBV12-4,TGTGCCAGCAGAGGGACTAGCCTTCCTCTGTTCTTC,CASRGTSLPLFF
.,TRBJ2-2,15,.,TRBV7-2,TGTGCCAGCAGCTTGATTAGAACGAACACCGGGGAGCTGTTTTTT,CASSLIRTNTGELFF
TRBD1,TRBJ1-2,14,.,TRBV20-1,TGCAGTGCTAGTCCCCCGGGACAGGGGAACGTCTACACCTTC,CSASPPGQGNVYTF
.,TRBJ1-1,13,few,TRBV6-4,TGTGCCAGCAATACTGTTGGGAACACTGAAGCTTTCTTT,CASNTVGNTEAFF
TRBD2,TRBJ2-5,15,.,TRBV5-1,TGCGCCAGCAGCCCCCGAGGGACTACCGGGGAGACCCAGTACTTC,CASSPRGTTGETQYF
TRBD2,TRBJ2-3,15,.,TRBV3-1/TRBV3-2,TGTGCCAGCAGCCATAGCGGGGGGAGCACAGATACGCAGTATTTT,CASSHSGGSTDTQYF
.,TRBJ2-3,16,.,TRBV15,TGTGCCACCAGCAGAGATCCGGGATCTAGCACAGATACGCAGTATTTT,CATSRDPGSSTDTQYF
.,TRBJ2-7,16,.,TRBV27,TGTGCCAGCAGTTCCAGAGGACTGCCAGACTCCTACGAGCAGTACTTC,CASSSRGLPDSYEQYF
.,TRBJ2-1,13,.,TRBV30,TGTGCCTGGAGTCCGGACTGGCACAATGAGCAGTTCTTC,CAWSPDWHNEQFF
TRBD1,TRBJ1-5,15,.,TRBV7-8,TGTGCCAGCAGCAATACAGGGGGCCAGGGTCAGCCCCAGCATTTT,CASSNTGGQGQPQHF
TRBD1,TRBJ2-5,15,.,TRBV2,TGTGCCAGCAAGTCACAGGGGGCAATTGCAGAGACCCAGTACTTC,CASKSQGAIAETQYF
.,TRBJ2-7,13,.,TRBV6-5,TGTGCCAGCAGCCGACAATTCTCCTACGAGCAGTACTTC,CASSRQFSYEQYF
TRBD2,TRBJ2-7,14,.,TRBV3-1/TRBV3-2,TGTGCCAGCGGACTAGCGGGAGGGTTCTACGAGCAGTACTTC,CASGLAGGFYEQYF
TRBD2,TRBJ2-3,14,.,TRBV2,TGTGCCAGCAGTGAGGGACTAGCAACAGATACGCAGTATTTT,CASSEGLATDTQYF
.,TRBJ2-5,13,once,TRBV5-1,TGCGCCAGCAGCTTGGGAAGCAAAGAGACCCAGTACTTC,CASSLGSKETQYF
.,TRBJ1-4,15,.,TRBV7-9,TGTGCCAGCAGCTCGACAGGCTACGGTCATGAAAAACTGTTTTTT,CASSSTGYGHEKLFF
.,TRBJ1-2,13,.,TRBV12-3/TRBV12-4,TGTGCCAGCAGTTATACAGGCGACTATGGCTACACCTTC,CASSYTGDYGYTF
TRBD1,TRBJ1-4,15,once,TRBV4-3,TGCGCCAGCAGTCCGGGACAGGGGACTAATGAAAAACTGTTTTTT,CASSPGQGTNEKLFF
.,TRBJ1-5,18,.,TRBV14,TGTGCCAGCAGCCAACCGCCGTCCCAGGGGCTTAGCAATCAGCCCCAGCATTTT,CASSQPPSQGLSNQPQHF
.,TRBJ1-5,15,.,TRBV6-2/TRBV6-3,TGTGCCAGCAGTTACTCAGCAGGGCTTGTTCAGCCCCAGCATTTT,CASSYSAGLVQPQHF
TRBD2,TRBJ2-1,15,.,TRBV11-2,TGTGCCAGCAGCCGAGGGCGGGGGGGCTTGGATGAGCAGTTCTTC,CASSRGRGGLDEQFF
.,TRBJ2-3,15,.,TRBV3-1/TRBV3-2,TGTGCCAGCAGCCAAGATGCTGGACTCATGGATACGCAGTATTTT,CASSQDAGLMDTQYF
TRBD1,TRBJ2-1,14,.,TRBV29-1,TGCAGCGTTGTCCGCGGCAGGGGGCGGAATGAGCAGTTCTTC,CSVVRGRGRNEQFF
.,TRBJ1-3,16,.,TRBV7-2,TGTGCCAGCAGCTTAGTTCCGGGGGGCTCTGGAAACACCATATATTTT,CASSLVPGGSGNTIYF
.,TRBJ2-1,16,once,TRBV4-2,TGTGCCAGCAGCCAAGACGGTTGGGAGCCCGGCAATGAGCAGTTCTTC,CASSQDGWEPGNEQFF
.,TRBJ2-1,13,.,TRBV2,TGTGCCAGCAGTGACGGGATCCACAATGAGCAGTTCTTC,CASSDGIHNEQFF
.,TRBJ1-6,14,.,TRBV14,TGTGCCAGCAGCCAAGATCCTGACTATTCACCCCTCCACTTT,CASSQDPDYSPLHF
.,TRBJ2-7,14,.,TRBV19,TGTGCCAGTAGTATTCAGGTGAGCTCCTACGAGCAGTACTTC,CASSIQVSSYEQYF
TRBD1,TRBJ2-5,15,.,TRBV28,TGTGCCAGCAGTACCGCCGGGACAGGGTTCGAGACCCAGTACTTC,CASSTAGTGFETQYF
TRBD1,TRBJ1-6,15,.,TRBV7-9,TGTGCCAGCAGCCCGGGACAGATAAATAATTCACCCCTCCACTTT,CASSPGQINNSPLHF
TRBD1,TRBJ1-2,15,.,TRBV7-6,TGTGCCAGCACGGGACAGGGGGCGCGTTGCTATGGCTACACCTTC,CASTGQGARCYGYTF
TRBD1,TRBJ2-7,15,.,TRBV3-1/TRBV3-2,TGTGCCAGCAGCCCTAGACCGGACAGGTCCTACGAGCAGTACTTC,CASSPRPDRSYEQYF